One T cell receptor (beta chain) is described in this entry. Its specificity is unknown. V gave up 5 bases and J gave up 4 bases, with 17 bases separating them. CDR3 length: 15 amino acids. Per germline, CDR1 LNHDA and CDR2 SQIVND (reference sequence). Only in-frame clones appear in the TCRdb table, and some are missing; sequencing was by immunoSEQ multiplex PCR. Among some 100,000 clones, about 93% were seen once, and the ten largest hold roughly 3%. This specimen belongs to a study of T cell responses to AZD1222 COVID-19 vaccine. Study-wide results and caveats: Unmutated variant regions are reportedly targeted by nearly half of spike-specific TCRs. It was only after the peak T cell response that any repertoires were sampled.

The rearrangement links TRBV19 to TRBJ1-1; D is possibly TRBD1 (6 bases). The source was peripheral blood, collected 28 days after the second AZD1222 dose. This receptor was taken from an adult who received the AZD1222 COVID-19 vaccine. CDR3 bases: TGTGCCAGTAGTGTTTACAGGGCGGCCGGCACTGAAGCTTTCTTT. Amino acids: CASSVYRAAGTEAFF.